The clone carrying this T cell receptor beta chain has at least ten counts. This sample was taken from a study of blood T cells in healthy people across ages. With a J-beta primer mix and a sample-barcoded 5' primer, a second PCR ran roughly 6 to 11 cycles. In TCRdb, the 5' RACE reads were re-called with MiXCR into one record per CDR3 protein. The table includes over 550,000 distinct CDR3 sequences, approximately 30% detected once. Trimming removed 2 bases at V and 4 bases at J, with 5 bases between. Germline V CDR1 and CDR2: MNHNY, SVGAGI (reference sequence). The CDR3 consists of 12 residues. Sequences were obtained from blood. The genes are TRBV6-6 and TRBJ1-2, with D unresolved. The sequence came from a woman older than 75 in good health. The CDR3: CASSYESYGYTF. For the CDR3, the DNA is TGTGCCAGCAGTTACGAGAGCTATGGCTACACCTTC.